The rows below give T cell receptor beta chains drawn from one sample of a study of cytomegalovirus exposure and HLA in healthy donors. Sequenced by immunoSEQ multiplex PCR; TCRdb stores in-frame clones only, minus some. The sample lists about 130,000 clones, 83% occurring once. The material sequenced was PBMCs. The receptors were sampled from a middle-aged woman in good health and CMV-seropositive. Both conserved end residues are part of each CDR3. A D gene is named only where the DNA matches it firmly. Not all rows give a size; the values are once, few, many and, for expanded clones, a class.

cdr3_nt cdr3_aa d_call v_call clone_size j_call cdr3_length
TGTGCCATCAGTGGGACTAGCGACGAGCAGTACTTC CAISGTSDEQYF TRBD2 TRBV10-3 NA TRBJ2-7 12
TGTGCCAGCAGTTTAGCGGAAGACAATGAGCAGTTCTTC CASSLAEDNEQFF NA TRBV27 once TRBJ2-1 13
TGCAGCGTTCGCGCGGCGCCCGACTACAACTCTGGAAACACCATATATTTT CSVRAAPDYNSGNTIYF NA TRBV29-1 NA TRBJ1-3 17
TGTGCCAGCAGCAACCGGGACAGGGGGAGGGATTCACCCCTCCACTTT CASSNRDRGRDSPLHF TRBD1 TRBV5-4 NA TRBJ1-6 16
TGTGCCACCAGCAGAGACCGCAGGGACAGACAGTTCTTC CATSRDRRDRQFF TRBD1 TRBV15 NA TRBJ2-1 13
TGTGCCAGCAGCCCCAGGGAGGGATACAATGAGCAGTTCTTC CASSPREGYNEQFF TRBD2 TRBV25-1 NA TRBJ2-1 14
TGTGCCAGCAGTTATGCCGGGACAGGGACCTACAATGAGCAGTTCTTC CASSYAGTGTYNEQFF TRBD1 TRBV6-5 few TRBJ2-1 16
TGTGCCAGCAGTTTGGGACAGTTGAACACCGGGGAGCTGTTTTTT CASSLGQLNTGELFF TRBD1 TRBV28 NA TRBJ2-2 15
TGTGCCAGCAGTTTAAGGGGTGGGGGGGCCCTCTACAATGAGCAGTTCTTC CASSLRGGGALYNEQFF NA TRBV27 NA TRBJ2-1 17
TGTGCCAGCAGCCCCGGGACTAGCGGGAGTCTGGCGCACTTC CASSPGTSGSLAHF TRBD2 TRBV6-5 once TRBJ2-5 14
TGTGCCAGCAGTGGGGGTGGCCGCAGGGGTGAGCAGTTCTTC CASSGGGRRGEQFF NA TRBV27 NA TRBJ2-1 14
TGTGCCAGCAGTATGGGACAGCCTTTAGAAGCTTTCTTT CASSMGQPLEAFF TRBD1 TRBV27 NA TRBJ1-1 13
TGCGCCAGCAGCCAAGTGCCCTCTTGGGGACTAGCGGGAGTTAGGGACGAGCAGTACTTC CASSQVPSWGLAGVRDEQYF TRBD2 TRBV4-1 NA TRBJ2-7 20
TGTGCCAGCAGCTTGAGGACTAGCGGGAGGGCCGTTTTCGCAGATACGCAGTATTTT CASSLRTSGRAVFADTQYF TRBD2 TRBV5-6 NA TRBJ2-3 19
TGTGCCAGCAGCCAGGACAGAAACACTGAAGCTTTCTTT CASSQDRNTEAFF NA TRBV16 NA TRBJ1-1 13
TGTGCCAGTAGTATAGTCGGCCGGGGCACTGAAGCTTTCTTT CASSIVGRGTEAFF NA TRBV19 NA TRBJ1-1 14
TGTGCCAGCAGTGACGGGACAGGAGGCTATGGCTACACCTTC CASSDGTGGYGYTF TRBD1 TRBV6-1 NA TRBJ1-2 14
TGTGCTAGTGCTCCGGGACAGGGGGGCAATCAGCCCCAGCATTTT CASAPGQGGNQPQHF TRBD1 TRBV12-5 NA TRBJ1-5 15
TGTGCCAGCAGCGGATGGGGGGTCGATAACTATGGCTACACCTTC CASSGWGVDNYGYTF NA TRBV9 NA TRBJ1-2 15
TGTGCTAGTGGTTTATCCGATTGGAGTGAAGCTTTCTTT CASGLSDWSEAFF NA TRBV12-5 NA TRBJ1-1 13
TGTGCCAGCAGTTTAGTCAGATCCTACGAGCAGTACTTC CASSLVRSYEQYF NA TRBV28 NA TRBJ2-7 13
TGCGCCAGCAAGGGACAGTTAACCACAGATACGCAGTATTTT CASKGQLTTDTQYF TRBD1 TRBV5-1 once TRBJ2-3 14
TGTGCCAGCAGCGTAGAAGTGGGGAGCGAAAAACTGTTTTTT CASSVEVGSEKLFF NA TRBV9 NA TRBJ1-4 14
TGCGCCAGCAGCCAAGATCCCCAGGCCTACAATGAGCAGTTCTTC CASSQDPQAYNEQFF NA TRBV4-1 NA TRBJ2-1 15
TGTGCCAGCAGCCGAACTCTAGCGGGAGTTTCCACCGGGGAGCTGTTTTTT CASSRTLAGVSTGELFF TRBD2 TRBV7-3 NA TRBJ2-2 17
TGTGCCAGCAGCCCCTACAGGGGGCCGAACACCGGGGAGCTGTTTTTT CASSPYRGPNTGELFF TRBD1 TRBV7-2 NA TRBJ2-2 16
TGTGCCAGCAGTCCCCAGGGCGGGGAGCTGTTTTTT CASSPQGGELFF NA TRBV5-4 NA TRBJ2-2 12
TGTGCCAGCAGCTACGACGACAGGTTAGAAGCTTTCTTT CASSYDDRLEAFF NA TRBV7-9 NA TRBJ1-1 13
TGTGCCAGCAGCACCTCGGGGGGACAGGGGGCCGATGAGCAGTTCTTC CASSTSGGQGADEQFF TRBD1 TRBV11-3 NA TRBJ2-1 16
TGTGCCAGTAGTATAAAACAGGGGCACGGGGAGCTGTTTTTT CASSIKQGHGELFF TRBD1 TRBV19 NA TRBJ2-2 14
TGTGCCAGCAGCCAGACAGTGGGCACAGATACGCAGTATTTT CASSQTVGTDTQYF NA TRBV4-2 few TRBJ2-3 14
TGTGCCAGCAGCTTAGAACCCACAGGGTTGTACACCTTC CASSLEPTGLYTF NA TRBV7-2 NA TRBJ1-2 13
TGTGCCAGCAGTGAAGTCTTCGGACAGGGCGAAGCTTTCTTT CASSEVFGQGEAFF TRBD1 TRBV6-1 NA TRBJ1-1 14
TGCGCCAGCAGCTTGGGCGCAGGGGCGGGAGAGACCCAGTACTTC CASSLGAGAGETQYF NA TRBV5-1 NA TRBJ2-5 15
TGTGCCAGCAGTTACGGGCAGGGGTACACTGAAGCTTTCTTT CASSYGQGYTEAFF NA TRBV6-5 NA TRBJ1-1 14
TGTGCCAGTAGCTTTTCTACTAGCGGTTCCTACAATGAGCAGTTCTTC CASSFSTSGSYNEQFF TRBD2 TRBV19 few TRBJ2-1 16
TGTGCCAGCAGTATCCAGACAGGGGCCGCCTCTCCAGCTTTCTTT CASSIQTGAASPAFF TRBD1 TRBV6-1 NA TRBJ1-1 15
TGTGCCAGCAGAAGGACAGGGACAGCTAACTATGGCTACACCTTC CASRRTGTANYGYTF TRBD1 TRBV27 NA TRBJ1-2 15
TGTGCCAGCAGTTTCCGGGACAGGGGGGACGAGCAGTACTTC CASSFRDRGDEQYF TRBD1 TRBV6-5 NA TRBJ2-7 14
TGTGCCTGGAGAAAGAGGACAGCAGGAATCTATGGCTACACCTTC CAWRKRTAGIYGYTF NA TRBV30 NA TRBJ1-2 15
TGTGCCAGCAGCTTAGAAATACAGGGGTTTTGGGCCTCTGAAGCTTTCTTT CASSLEIQGFWASEAFF TRBD1 TRBV7-9 once TRBJ1-1 17
TGTGCCAGCAGCGTAGGCGGGAGTGGCTACACCTTC CASSVGGSGYTF NA TRBV9 NA TRBJ1-2 12
TGTGCCAGTAGTATAGGCCTGGGACAGAATGAAAAACTGTTTTTT CASSIGLGQNEKLFF TRBD1 TRBV19 once TRBJ1-4 15
TGTGCCAGCAGTTTCCCCGGAGGCTCCTACGAGCAGTACTTC CASSFPGGSYEQYF NA TRBV27 NA TRBJ2-7 14
TGCGCCAGCAGCCGGGACAGGGATGGCTACACCTTC CASSRDRDGYTF TRBD1 TRBV5-1 NA TRBJ1-2 12
TGTGCCAGCAGCCCTAGAGGACTTCTTCATCTTGACAATGAGCAGTTCTTC CASSPRGLLHLDNEQFF NA TRBV9 NA TRBJ2-1 17
TGTGCCAGCAGCGACGCCTTGGGACAGCCGGAGGGCAATCAGCCCCAGCATTTT CASSDALGQPEGNQPQHF TRBD1 TRBV7-8 NA TRBJ1-5 18
TGTGCCAGCAGCTTAGGGGCCGGGGGAGGCACTGAAGCTTTCTTT CASSLGAGGGTEAFF NA TRBV7-8 NA TRBJ1-1 15
TGCGCCAGCAGCCAAGAGGTCGGGAGCTCCTACGAGCAGTACTTC CASSQEVGSSYEQYF NA TRBV4-3 NA TRBJ2-7 15
TGTGCCAGCAGTGGCCGTGGTCGAGGTTCCGGGGAGCTGTTTTTT CASSGRGRGSGELFF NA TRBV6-5 NA TRBJ2-2 15
TGCAGCGGATCTAGCGCGAGCTCCTACGAGCAGTACTTC CSGSSASSYEQYF NA TRBV29-1 NA TRBJ2-7 13
TGTGCCAGCAGCTTAGGAGGGACAGGGGCTGGAAACACCATATATTTT CASSLGGTGAGNTIYF TRBD1 TRBV11-2 NA TRBJ1-3 16
TGTGCCAGCAGTTTAGGTGAGGGGGCGCACTATGGCTACACCTTC CASSLGEGAHYGYTF TRBD1 TRBV28 NA TRBJ1-2 15
TGTGCTAGCAGCTTAATCCCAGGGGAAGAGACCCAGTACTTC CASSLIPGEETQYF NA TRBV7-7 NA TRBJ2-5 14
TGCGCCAGCAGTGGGGACTCCTCTGGGGAGCTGTTTTTT CASSGDSSGELFF NA TRBV10-1 NA TRBJ2-2 13
TGTGCCAGCAGCGTTCTCGGGGGGCCCACCGGGGAGCTGTTTTTT CASSVLGGPTGELFF NA TRBV9 once TRBJ2-2 15
TGTGCCAGCAGCTTTACACAAACCACGCAGTATTTT CASSFTQTTQYF NA TRBV5-6 NA TRBJ2-3 12